One T cell receptor beta chain is described in this entry. Relative to the germline gene, one junction end is altered; a read error may explain this. TCRdb re-analysed the PCR reads in MiXCR, keeping a single row per CDR3 protein. The table has approximately 12,000 distinct CDR3 sequences, less than 70% seen once; the top ten hold 35%. The data derive from a study of tumor-infiltrating lymphocytes in oesophageal squamous cell carcinoma. This CDR3 spans 14 amino acids. The germline gives CDR1 MNHNS, CDR2 SASEGT. Sequencing input: esophageal tumor tissue. The clonotype was recovered from a male donor with esophageal squamous cell carcinoma. The chain recombines TRBV6-1 with TRBJ2-1; TRBD2 agrees at 10 bases. CDR3 nucleotide sequence: TGTGCCAGCAGGGAAGCGGGAGGGCCGGTAGAGCAGTTCTTC. It yields the protein CASREAGGPVEQFF.